This paragraph covers one T cell receptor (beta chain) sequence. Its antigen is unknown. The trim removed 3 bases at V and 4 bases at J, leaving 8 bases unmatched. CDR1 is KGHSH and CDR2 is LQKENI in the germline V gene. The CDR3 extends over 16 amino acids. Molecular-barcoded quantitative 5'-RACE produced these TCR beta libraries. In TCRdb, the 5' RACE reads were re-called with MiXCR into one record per CDR3 protein. The repertoire holds more than 95,000 distinct CDR3 sequences, with roughly 8.3% as singletons. This entry comes from a study of CD8 T cells in ankylosing spondylitis. Study results and limitations: Made up of under 10 highly homologous variants, a TCR beta motif appeared characteristic of ankylosing spondylitis blood.

This TCR came from a male donor with ankylosing spondylitis or in good health (not recorded which). The gene calls are TRBV18 and TRBJ1-1; TRBD1 aligns across 10 bases. Sample: blood, either unsorted or a sorted T cell fraction (not recorded which). CDR3 in amino acids: CASSPGQGSGGTEAFF. In DNA form, the CDR3 reads TGTGCCAGCTCACCGGGACAGGGGAGCGGGGGCACTGAAGCTTTCTTT. Together with reference TRBV18 and TRBJ1-1, the CDR3 gives the full variable domain: NAGVMQNPRHLVRRRGQEARLRCSPMKGHSHVYWYRQLPEEGLKFMVYLQKENIIDESGMPKERFSAEFPKEGPSILRIQQVVRGDSAAYFCASSPGQGSGGTEAFFGQGTRLTVV.